This T cell receptor (beta chain) is drawn from a study of blood T cell repertoires in COVID-19. Study-level information: Sites across the United States, Italy and Spain contributed samples from acute and convalescent COVID-19.

TCRdb keeps only in-frame clones here, not all; method: immunoSEQ multiplex PCR. The sample records 350,000 or so clones, around 87% being singletons. This CDR3 spans 15 amino acids. Trimming took 6 bases from V and 3 from J, leaving 18 bases between them. Per the germline V gene, CDR1 is MNHEY and CDR2 is SMNVEV (reference sequence). This sequence joins TRBV27 and TRBJ2-7; D perhaps matches TRBD2 (7 bases). The receptor was isolated from a woman aged 25 to 39 with COVID-19, enrolled during active disease. The specimen was peripheral blood. The CDR3 region is CASRLGGGLSYEQYF. CDR3 DNA: TGTGCCAGCAGACTAGGGGGGGGCTTAAGCTACGAGCAGTACTTC.